This record looks at one TCR beta chain sequence and its context. The PCR was carried out with 60 Vbeta primers and 13 Jbeta primers. Method: immunoSEQ multiplex PCR; TCRdb's copy keeps in-frame clones and lacks some. The repertoire holds 200,000 to 250,000 clones, with roughly 80% as singletons. Trimming removed 10 bases from V and 0 bases from J, with 13 bases in between. The germline V gene encodes CDR1 SEHNR and CDR2 FQNEAQ (reference sequence). The CDR3 totals 13 residues. This sample is drawn from a study of cytomegalovirus exposure and HLA in healthy donors. The chain recombines TRBV7-9 with TRBJ2-7, with D hard to call. This TCR derives from a man in his forties or fifties in good health and CMV-seronegative. Sequencing was performed on PBMCs. The CDR3 reads CATSAASSYEQYF. The DNA for the CDR3 is TGTGCCACCTCAGCAGCGAGCTCCTACGAGCAGTACTTC.